Sequencing of this T cell receptor (beta chain) was carried out in a study of cytomegalovirus exposure and HLA in healthy donors (dated by TCRdb to 2016 to 2017). Some background on the complete study: According to an earlier analysis of a few hundred of the donors, some 180 million T cells yielded 117 million unique TCR beta sequences and approximately 300 Gb of sequence data. Besides the first cohort of more than 650 subjects, a separate validation cohort made up of over 95 different subjects was used. Using immunosequencing, the study profiled T cell repertoires from around 670 subjects and related those repertoires to cytomegalovirus serostatus. To study patterns of TCR occurrence, a later analysis re-analyzed previously published TCR beta repertoires from 666 donors and added high-resolution HLA genotyping. Several DR-DQ haplotypes were handled as single units for association and clustering because linkage in the cohort was strong. Typing coverage varied by locus: roughly 620-640 donors for A, B, C, DRB1 and DQB1; about 520 for DQA1; around 570 for DPA1; approximately 450 for DPB1. Class I and class II HLA loci were covered by the typing at four-digit resolution. A later genetic analysis took genome-wide SNP genotypes for about 55% of the roughly 700 donors and used that subset as a discovery cohort. Donor age, sex, ethnicity and CMV serostatus were compiled alongside the repertoire data. Approximately 310 gigabases of sequencing data and tens of millions of unique TCR sequences were included in an early release covering about 700 HLA-typed donors. Among some 410 genotyped donors of the cohort, an average of around 240,000 unique TCR beta nucleotide sequences were sequenced per donor, around 20% of them non-productive. To decide whether each TCR beta V gene segment behaved as functional or pseudogenic, an earlier analysis of some 600 of the donors relied on high-throughput TCR beta sequencing. In the later analysis, no new phenotypic data were used to find candidate immune exposures; instead, reliance was placed on TCR beta sequences and their occurrence across donors. Every repertoire in the discovery cohort had been generated on one and the same sequencing platform. The study aimed to test whether signatures of past pathogen exposure could be identified by cataloging public T cell receptors. Among the roughly 370 genotyped donors, around 81% belonged to the genetic ancestry cluster associated with self-reported Caucasian donors. The study combined high-throughput TCR immunosequencing, statistical association of individual TCRs with disease status, and machine learning to predict cytomegalovirus infection status.

General study outcomes and caveats: In a later genetic analysis, a missense DCLRE1C variant was associated with V-gene and J-gene trimming of TCR beta chains, and the association was replicated in an independent cohort. Only TCR beta chains were sequenced in this cohort, and the absence of alpha or paired-chain data limited detectable features. When HLA alleles, especially DR and DQ, strongly co-occurred, attributing TCR associations to individual alleles was difficult. Three of the identified cytomegalovirus-associated TCR beta chains were confirmed in vitro to be specific for cytomegalovirus antigens. In an earlier analysis of around 600 of the donors, most TCR beta V segments were observed in productive rearrangements about 90% or about 30% of the time, broadly matching IMGT annotations. The study gave a list of more than 150 TCR beta chains associated with cytomegalovirus. In a later analysis, TCR association rates were found to vary across HLA loci, with the most associated TCRs seen for DRB1 alleles and the fewest for HLA-C alleles. HLA typing was unavailable for some donors at each locus, so association tests used only the typed subset. Some IMGT-functional V segments, including TRBV6-2 and TRBV6-3, could not be told apart with the 87-base-pair reads, so those segments were excluded. A later analysis found that HLA-associated TCR beta chains were more clonally expanded and had lower generation probabilities than equally common non-associated chains. A later genetic analysis reported fewer N-insertions in productive TCRs among donors in an Asian-associated ancestry cluster than the roughly 650-donor mean. It was suggested by the authors that the approach could potentially be generalized to other disease states and immunological phenotypes. A cluster of highly shared sequence variants was judged likely to be a technical artifact of the sequencing pipeline. Specific HLA alleles were associated with 15,000 to 20,000 TCR beta sequences at a false discovery rate of 0.05 in a later analysis. The classifier was reported to diagnose cytomegalovirus status with high specificity and sensitivity in both the original cohort and the validation cohort. The earlier analysis of a few hundred of the donors excluded approximately 15 rarely observed V segments, including chromosome 9 orphons, because counts were too low. In a later analysis, several top co-occurrence clusters were reported to appear linked to parvovirus B19, influenza, CMV and Epstein-Barr virus. A further reported finding was that TCR beta sequences accurately predicted the HLA-A and HLA-B alleles for most subjects in the first cohort. Most TCR sequences were seen in very few donors, while some public TCRs were found in many individuals. Correlated functional status among segregating V segments might reflect linkage disequilibrium, but an unknown experimental factor could not be ruled out. Most CMV-associated TCR beta chains appeared to be HLA-restricted in a later analysis, and the HLA associations seemed to be driven largely by CMV exposure. CMV serostatus was the only immune exposure information available for the cohort. The presence/absence analyses assumed that sequencing depth was roughly uniform across donors, and that assumption may not be true.

The cohort consisted of hundreds of healthy bone marrow donors. At the time of sampling, all cohort members were nominally healthy, though unrecorded immune exposures were likely present. The donor was CMV seronegative and was included in the group of about 350 seronegative cohort members. Every donor gave a peripheral blood sample, and the peripheral blood mononuclear cells from that sample were used for TCR beta sequencing. The Qiagen DNeasy Blood Extraction Kit was used to extract genomic DNA from the blood cell samples. About this clone: Its antigen target is currently unknown.

Libraries were prepared through the immunoSEQ multiplex PCR assay. A mixture of 60 forward primers for TCR Vbeta segments and 13 reverse primers for TCR Jbeta segments was used in the multiplex PCR. Amplification of the CDR3 region of rearranged TCR beta genes was performed with a multiplex PCR assay on genomic DNA. On the Illumina HiSeq System, the amplified TCR beta libraries were sequenced as 87-base-pair reads. Concerning the study's data processing: A later analysis tallied 75 million to 85 million unique TCR beta chains across the 666 repertoires, and about 10 million of those chains were shared by two or more donors. A nearest-neighbor algorithm error-corrected the raw reads and collapsed the reads into unique sequences, merging closely related sequences to remove PCR and sequencing errors. Alignment of CDR3 sequences to IMGT reference sequences was used to assign V, D and J gene segments. For a sequence to be retained, at least a six-nucleotide match to both a V gene segment and a J gene segment was required. A rearrangement was called productive if the CDR3 had no stop codons and remained in frame with V and J, and every other rearrangement was called non-productive. CDR3 was defined by IMGT convention, running from the second conserved V-encoded cysteine to the conserved J-encoded phenylalanine. The earlier analysis of about 590 of the donors excluded sequences that lacked an unambiguous match to a single V gene segment. An earlier analysis of approximately 590 of the donors called V segments functional above 56.7% productive rearrangements and segregating when the between-donor standard deviation exceeded 5%. A statistical classification framework was developed to diagnose cytomegalovirus status using the catalog of TCR beta chain sequences. A later analysis assigned V and J genes by comparing TCR nucleotide sequences with IMGT/GENE-DB human TR gene sequences. In a later analysis, CDR3 sequences and most-parsimonious VDJ recombination scenarios were assigned using the TCRdist pipeline. In a later analysis, each TCR beta chain was defined by its CDR3 amino acid sequence together with its V-gene family, and reads lacking a unique V-gene family were excluded. A later analysis removed over 500 highly shared, low-generation-probability nucleotide sequences to deal with suspected cross-contamination and a sequencing artifact. In a later analysis, a clonal expansion index was calculated for each public chain from normalized within-repertoire ranks of inferred template counts. In a later analysis, generation probabilities were computed using a VDJ recombination model fitted to out-of-frame rearrangements, and the results were checked against IGoR. In a later analysis, hypergeometric tests were used to score TCR-TCR, TCR-HLA and TCR-CMV co-occurrence, with a repertoire-size bias correction applied to TCR pairs. In a later analysis, false discovery rates were estimated by permuting HLA or CMV assignments 20 times. A later analysis grouped co-occurring TCRs with DBSCAN, adding TCRdist sequence similarity when clustering within HLA-allele-positive subsets. Repertoires with fewer than 30,000 or more than 120,000 public chains were left out of co-occurrence clustering, as were about five repertoires with anomalous nucleotide sharing. The table comes from immuneACCESS by way of TCRdb, which keeps in-frame sequences with V and J called. Part of the clones is missing from these tables; in studies checked, under half for an unresolved V gene and the rest for unknown reasons. That table furnishes V, J and clone size, whereas the DNA furnished D and trimming. The table for this sample records about 120,000 clones. The ten biggest clones cover 1.7% of the sample.

CDR1 and CDR2, per the germline V gene, are MGHRA and YSYEKL. The CDR3 goes from the cysteine to the phenylalanine over 15 residues. Just the 45-base CDR3 DNA is kept, in frame starting at base 1. Here V drops 2 bases and J drops 3 bases, and the junction holds 4 bases not matched to any gene. The receptor was isolated from a man aged 18 to 29 in good health and CMV-seronegative. The rearrangement joined TRBV4-1 to TRBJ2-7; TRBD1 lines up with 10 middle nucleotides. The sample comprised PBMCs. CDR3 loop: CASSQTGTGVYEQYF. The sequenced DNA is TGCGCCAGCAGCCAAACCGGGACAGGGGTCTACGAGCAGTACTTC.